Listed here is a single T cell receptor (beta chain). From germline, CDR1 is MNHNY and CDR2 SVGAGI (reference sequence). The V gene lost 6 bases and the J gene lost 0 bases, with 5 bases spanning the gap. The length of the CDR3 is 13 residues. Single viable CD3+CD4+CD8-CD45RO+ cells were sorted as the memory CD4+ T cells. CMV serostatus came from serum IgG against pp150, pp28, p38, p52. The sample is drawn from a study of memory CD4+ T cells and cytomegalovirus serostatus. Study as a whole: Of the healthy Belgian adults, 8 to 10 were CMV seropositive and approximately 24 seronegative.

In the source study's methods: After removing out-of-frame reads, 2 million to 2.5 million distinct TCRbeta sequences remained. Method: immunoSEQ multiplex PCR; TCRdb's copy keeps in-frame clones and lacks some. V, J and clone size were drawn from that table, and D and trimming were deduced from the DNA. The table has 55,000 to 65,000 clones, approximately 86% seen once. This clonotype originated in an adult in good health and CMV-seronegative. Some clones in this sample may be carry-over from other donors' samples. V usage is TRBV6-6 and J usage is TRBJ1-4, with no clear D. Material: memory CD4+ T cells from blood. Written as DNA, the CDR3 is TGTGCCAGCAGCCCCGCAACTAATGAAAAACTGTTTTTT. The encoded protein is CASSPATNEKLFF.